This TCR beta chain came from a study of blood T cell repertoires in COVID-19. Study background: Samples taken during acute and convalescent COVID-19 were collected in the United States, Italy and Spain. Sources were T cells, B-cell-depleted T cells, or PBMCs; the material itself was cDNA or gDNA.

Study processing details: It was from reference gene primer amplification that nucleated cell counts were estimated. Clones were read by immunoSEQ multiplex PCR, and TCRdb kept only the in-frame ones, dropping some. V and J calls and clone size come straight from that table; D and trimming were deduced from the DNA. Among roughly 230,000 clones listed, around four fifths were seen once. CDR1 is MNHEY, CDR2 SVGEGT, per germline. The CDR3 has 17 residues. As for this clone: Its ends do not fully match the called genes, so a read error is possible.

The chain joins TRBV6-2 or TRBV6-3 to TRBJ2-7, with a tentative D call TRBD2 (6 bases). The sequencing input was peripheral blood. This receptor was identified in a woman at least 80 years old with COVID-19, enrolled during active disease. CDR3 bases: TGTGCCAGCAGCTACTCCCCTTCGCGGGATCAGAACTACGAGCAGTACTTC. It is translated as CASSYSPSRDQNYEQYF.